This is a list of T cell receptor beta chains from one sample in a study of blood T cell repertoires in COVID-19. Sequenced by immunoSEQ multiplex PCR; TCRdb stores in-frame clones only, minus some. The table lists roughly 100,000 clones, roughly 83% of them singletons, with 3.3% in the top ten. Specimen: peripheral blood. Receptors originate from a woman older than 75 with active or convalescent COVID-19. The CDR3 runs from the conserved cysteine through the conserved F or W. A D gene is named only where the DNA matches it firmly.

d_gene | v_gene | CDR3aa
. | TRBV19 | CASTYRDGLNEKLFF
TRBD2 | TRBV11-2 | CASSLKLAGPYNEQFF
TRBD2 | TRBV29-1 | CSVLAGGRGGQYF
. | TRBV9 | CASSVSGQSTDTQYF
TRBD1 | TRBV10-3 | CASLGGQGASETQYF
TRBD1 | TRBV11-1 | CASGLGQGETEAFF
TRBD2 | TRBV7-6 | CASSPGGASSGANVLTF
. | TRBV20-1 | CSASDPRQSNTEAFF
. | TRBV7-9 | CASSRTDEAFF
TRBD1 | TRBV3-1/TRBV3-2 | CASSPETGWYGYTF
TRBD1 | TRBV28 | CASTLGGRSLFTF
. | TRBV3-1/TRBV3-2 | CASSQGPSNGYTF
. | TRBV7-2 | CASSLLSGFGTEAFF
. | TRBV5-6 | CASSLDPRSGNTIYF
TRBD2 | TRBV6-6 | CASSYSSGANEQYF
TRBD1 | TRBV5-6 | CASSLAGLRTGTTGELFF
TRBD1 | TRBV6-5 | CASRRDRLKETQYF
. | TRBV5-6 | CASSLVRLGADTDTQYF
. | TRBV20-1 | CSAAGNSPLHF
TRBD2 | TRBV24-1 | CATSDLAAQLNEQFF
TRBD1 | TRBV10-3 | CAISESRGQGIAEAFF
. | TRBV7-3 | CASSLMTAANTGELFF
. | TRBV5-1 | CASSFGSNEKLFF
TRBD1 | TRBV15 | CATSRGGGSGVDTEAFF
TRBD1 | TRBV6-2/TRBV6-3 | CASSRTGQYSNQPQHF
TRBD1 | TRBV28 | CASSLGTGRIHGYTF
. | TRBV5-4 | CASTGARNNYGYTF
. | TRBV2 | CASSPPTVIQYF
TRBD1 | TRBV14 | CASSHAPGQGPYNEQFF
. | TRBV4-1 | CASSQGHSMNTEAFF
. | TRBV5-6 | CASRIQGDPYNSPLHF
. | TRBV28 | CASSSAYIVNYTF
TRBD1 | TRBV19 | CASSQDRGRVETQYF
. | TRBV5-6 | CASSLSAGGGNTIYF
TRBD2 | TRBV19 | CASSIDPPTSGRINNEQFF
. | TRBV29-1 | CSRGAQYNEQFF
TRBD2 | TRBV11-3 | CASSWTSATGELFF
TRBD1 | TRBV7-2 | CASSSMDRENEKLFF
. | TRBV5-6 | CASSPLVTGQETQYF
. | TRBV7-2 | CASTWGGNDEKLFF
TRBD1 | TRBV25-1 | CASSEAGGSYEQYF
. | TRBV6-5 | CASSYSASGAYGYTF
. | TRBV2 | CASTRQTSTDTQYF
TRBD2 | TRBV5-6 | CASSSLAGGTDTQYF
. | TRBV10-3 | CAIAGRGETQYF
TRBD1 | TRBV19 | CASSGTGITEAFF